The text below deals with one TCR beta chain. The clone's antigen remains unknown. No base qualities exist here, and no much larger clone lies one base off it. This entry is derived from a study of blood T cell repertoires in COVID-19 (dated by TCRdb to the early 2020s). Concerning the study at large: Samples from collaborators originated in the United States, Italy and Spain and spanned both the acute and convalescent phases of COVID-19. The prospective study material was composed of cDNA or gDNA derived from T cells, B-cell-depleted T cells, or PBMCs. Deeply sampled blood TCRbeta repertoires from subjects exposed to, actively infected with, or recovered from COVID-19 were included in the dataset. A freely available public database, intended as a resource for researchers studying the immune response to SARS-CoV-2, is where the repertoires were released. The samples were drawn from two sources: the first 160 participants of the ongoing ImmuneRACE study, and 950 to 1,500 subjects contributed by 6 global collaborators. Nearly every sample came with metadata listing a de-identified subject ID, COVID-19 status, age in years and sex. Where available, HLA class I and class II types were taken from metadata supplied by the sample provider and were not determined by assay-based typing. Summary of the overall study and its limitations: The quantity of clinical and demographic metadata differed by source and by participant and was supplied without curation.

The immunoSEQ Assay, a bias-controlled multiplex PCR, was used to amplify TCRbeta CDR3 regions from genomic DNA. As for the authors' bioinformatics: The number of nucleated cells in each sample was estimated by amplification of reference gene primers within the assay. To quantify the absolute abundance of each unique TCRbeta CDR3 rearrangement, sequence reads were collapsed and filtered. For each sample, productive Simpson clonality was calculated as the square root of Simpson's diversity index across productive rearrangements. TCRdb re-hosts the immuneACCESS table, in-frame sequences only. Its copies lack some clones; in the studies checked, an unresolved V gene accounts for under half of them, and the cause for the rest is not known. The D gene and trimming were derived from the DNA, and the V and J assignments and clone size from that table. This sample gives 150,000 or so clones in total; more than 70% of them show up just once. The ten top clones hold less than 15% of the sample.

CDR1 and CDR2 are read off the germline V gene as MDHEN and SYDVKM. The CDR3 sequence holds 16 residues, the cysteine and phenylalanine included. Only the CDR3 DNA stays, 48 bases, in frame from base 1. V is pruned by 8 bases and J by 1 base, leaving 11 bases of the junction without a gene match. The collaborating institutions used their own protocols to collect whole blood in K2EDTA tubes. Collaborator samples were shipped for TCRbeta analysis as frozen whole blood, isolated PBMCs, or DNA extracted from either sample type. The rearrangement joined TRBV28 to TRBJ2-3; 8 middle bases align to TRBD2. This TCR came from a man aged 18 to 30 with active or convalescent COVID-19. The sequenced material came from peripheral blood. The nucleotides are TGTGCCAGCCGGTGGGGGAGCGGGAGAGGCACAGATACGCAGTATTTT. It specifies CASRWGSGRGTDTQYF.